The 20 T cell receptor beta chains given below trace back to one sample, sequenced in a study of blood T cell repertoires in COVID-19. Only in-frame clones appear in the TCRdb table, and some are missing; sequencing was by immunoSEQ multiplex PCR. The repertoire has roughly 120,000 clones, 70% to 90% of them found once; the top ten carry 2% to 2.5%. The sample consisted of peripheral blood. These receptors all come from a man between 25 and 39 years old with acute or convalescent COVID-19.

The chain is built from TRBV5-8 and TRBJ2-1, with 8 bases that match TRBD2. Trimming removed 3 bases from V and 5 bases from J; junction bases left unmatched: 10. The CDR3 covers 16 residues. Germline assignment: CDR1 SGHTS and CDR2 YDEGEE. CDR3 amino acids: CASSSLSGGANNEQFF. CDR3 in DNA: TGTGCCAGCAGCTCCCTTTCGGGGGGGGCCAACAATGAGCAGTTCTTC.

This clone is medium-sized. The chain carries TRBV5-8 and TRBJ2-1; 7 bases fit TRBD1. Germline V gene sequence: CDR1 SGHTS, CDR2 YDEGEE. The CDR3 contains 14 residues. Trimming removed 4 bases from V and 3 bases from J; junction bases left unmatched: 4. CDR3 amino acids: CASSPRTGYNEQFF. The CDR3 bases are TGTGCCAGCAGCCCAAGGACAGGCTACAATGAGCAGTTCTTC.

This sequence joins TRBV9 and TRBJ1-1, with 9 positions matching TRBD1. Trimming took 0 bases from V and 7 from J; bases not matched to a gene: 10. The CDR3 is 16 amino acids. Germline lookup yields CDR1 SGDLS and CDR2 YYNGEE. DNA for the CDR3: TGTGCCAGCAGCGTAGCACAGGGGGCCCGTATTAATGAAGCTTTCTTT. The encoded protein is CASSVAQGARINEAFF.

The chain is built from TRBV2 and TRBJ1-5; TRBD1 matches at 9 bases. Trimming removed 8 bases from V and 2 bases from J; junction bases left unmatched: 10. Germline CDR1 and CDR2: SNHLY and FYNNEI. The CDR3 covers 16 residues. The CDR3 sequence is CASHGQGRRGNQPQHF. For the CDR3, the DNA is TGTGCCAGCCATGGACAGGGGAGGAGGGGCAATCAGCCCCAGCATTTT.

The chain has TRBV7-2 and TRBJ2-5, with TRBD1 identical over 8 bases. Unmatched junction bases numbered 10, after V lost 5 bases and J lost 5 bases. Germline-derived CDR1 and CDR2 are SGHTA and FQGNSA. The CDR3 is made up of 15 amino acids. The chain's CDR3 is CASSVRTGKRETQYF. The CDR3 nucleotides are TGTGCCAGCAGCGTAAGGACAGGGAAGAGGGAGACCCAGTACTTC.

V gene TRBV27 combines with J gene TRBJ1-2, with a weak D call TRBD1 (5 bases). The germline gives CDR1 MNHEY, CDR2 SMNVEV (reference sequence). There are 15 residues in the CDR3. The ends were cut back, 3 bases at V and 4 bases at J, with 15 bases in the middle. This CDR3 reads CASSFGHPGFYGYTF. The CDR3 nucleotides read TGTGCCAGCAGTTTTGGGCACCCAGGGTTCTATGGCTACACCTTC.

The chain recombines TRBV11-2 with TRBJ2-1; 13 nucleotides agree with TRBD2. Germline V gives CDR1 SGHAT, CDR2 FQNNGV. This CDR3 has 18 amino acids. J gave up 3 bases and V 5 bases, and 10 bases lay outside the gene matches. The DNA for the CDR3 is TGTGCCAGCAGCGCGGGACTAGCGGGGCCAATGGTCTACAATGAGCAGTTCTTC. The encoded protein is CASSAGLAGPMVYNEQFF.

The gene calls are TRBV6-2 or TRBV6-3 and TRBJ1-6; D is possibly TRBD1 (5 bases). V lost 6 bases and J 13 bases, leaving 19 bases between the germline ends. The CDR3 totals 14 residues. Germline loops: CDR1 MNHEY, CDR2 SVGEGT. The CDR3 bases are TGTGCCAGCAGCTATGACAGAGGACCCTCGCCCCTCCACTTT. Its translation: CASSYDRGPSPLHF.

With regard to this clone: Other DNA sequences in the sample encode the same CDR3. The chain has TRBV20-1 and TRBJ2-1, with D perhaps matching TRBD2 (5 bases). The CDR3 spans 10 residues. The germline gives CDR1 DFQATT, CDR2 SNEGSKA (reference sequence). The germline V and J ends were trimmed by 3 bases and 8 bases, with 5 bases remaining between them. The CDR3 DNA reads as TGCAGTGCTAGGAGGGATGAGCAGTTCTTC. Encoded protein: CSARRDEQFF.

The rearrangement joins TRBV4-2 to TRBJ2-1; D might be TRBD2 (5 bases). CDR3 size: 16 residues. V dropped 0 bases and J dropped 4 bases, with 13 bases sitting between them. Germline V CDR1 and CDR2: LGHNA, YNFKEQ. The CDR3: CASSQDFDYGYNEQFF. CDR3 DNA sequence: TGTGCCAGCAGCCAAGATTTTGACTATGGATACAATGAGCAGTTCTTC.

The chain is built from TRBV14 and TRBJ1-1; D is perhaps TRBD1 (6 bases). CDR1 and CDR2 (germline): SGHDN, FVKESK. V was trimmed by 0 bases and J by 4 bases, leaving 9 bases between them. The CDR3 sequence is 14 residues long. CDR3 sequence reads: CASSQDRGGTEAFF. In DNA form, the CDR3 reads TGTGCCAGCAGCCAAGACAGGGGTGGCACTGAAGCTTTCTTT.

This chain uses TRBV5-1 with TRBJ2-5; no reliable D call. The CDR3 has 13 amino acids. V lost 5 bases and J 5 bases, leaving 13 bases between the germline ends. The germline gives CDR1 SGHRS, CDR2 YFSETQ. For the CDR3, the DNA is TGCGCCAGCAGTCCAGTCCCTAGGGAGACCCAGTACTTC. Translating it yields CASSPVPRETQYF. Looking up the rest from reference TRBV5-1 and TRBJ2-5 gives the full variable domain: KAGVTQTPRYLIKTRGQQVTLSCSPISGHRSVSWYQQTPGQGLQFLFEYFSETQRNKGNFPGRFSGRQFSNSRSEMNVSTLELGDSALYLCASSPVPRETQYFGPGTRLLVL.

This clone appeared a single time. This rearrangement joins TRBV10-3 to TRBJ2-1; maybe TRBD2 (5 bases). This CDR3 is built from 15 residues. Germline V CDR1 and CDR2: ENHRY, SYGVKD. Trimming removed 3 bases at V and 6 bases at J, with 15 bases between. The CDR3 loop is CAISDRGSVANEQFF. For the CDR3, the DNA is TGTGCCATCAGTGATCGTGGGAGCGTAGCCAATGAGCAGTTCTTC.

This clone has just one count. The chain is built from TRBV3-1 (or the pseudogene TRBV3-2) and TRBJ2-1; 9 bases are shared with TRBD2. V lost 1 base to trimming and J lost 10 bases; unmatched junction nucleotides: 8. The germline CDR1 and CDR2 sequences are LGHDT and YNNKEL (reference sequence). The CDR3 runs to 15 residues. CDR3 amino acids: CASSQVAGGLGEQFF. The CDR3 DNA is TGTGCCAGCAGCCAAGTTGCGGGGGGGCTGGGGGAGCAGTTCTTC.

This clone was seen only once. This chain links TRBV6-6 with TRBJ1-2, with D perhaps matching TRBD1 (5 bases). Trimming removed 4 bases from V and 0 bases from J, with 12 bases in between. Per germline, CDR1 MNHNY and CDR2 SVGAGI (reference sequence). The CDR3 has 15 amino acids. In nucleotides, the CDR3 is TGTGCCAGCAGTTTACAGGCAATAGCTAACTATGGCTACACCTTC. Its protein product is CASSLQAIANYGYTF.

The V call is TRBV20-1, the J call TRBJ2-2; the D gene is possibly TRBD2 (6 bases). Trimming pared 3 bases from V and 11 bases from J, leaving 10 bases between. From germline, CDR1 is DFQATT and CDR2 SNEGSKA (reference sequence). The CDR3 extends over 11 amino acids. The CDR3 sequence is CSARTRSELFF. Here the CDR3 DNA reads TGCAGTGCTAGGACTAGATCAGAGCTGTTTTTT.

This sequence joins TRBV4-1 and TRBJ1-1, with TRBD1 as a possible D gene (5 bases). Between the trimmed V and J ends, which lost 1 base and 1 base, there was a span of 19 bases. Germline-derived CDR1 and CDR2 are MGHRA and YSYEKL. This CDR3 is built from 18 residues. The CDR3 region has the DNA TGCGCCAGCAGCCAAGGGTTGGTTCGGGTAGGGGCGAACACTGAAGCTTTCTTT. Amino acids: CASSQGLVRVGANTEAFF.

The chain joins TRBV5-4 to TRBJ2-5, with 7 positions matching TRBD2. There are 14 residues in the CDR3. The V gene's germline CDR1 is SGHNT and CDR2 YYREEE (reference sequence). With 0 bases clipped from V and 4 bases from J, the junction kept 3 bases outside the gene matches. The CDR3 DNA reads TGTGCCAGCAGCTTGGAGGGCGGGGGAGAGACCCAGTACTTC. This gives the protein CASSLEGGGETQYF.

The CDR3 protein is CASSSGQGPFTPVGSGELFF. The CDR3, as DNA: TGTGCCAGCAGCTCAGGACAGGGCCCCTTCACCCCGGTGGGATCGGGGGAGCTGTTTTTT. The rearrangement links TRBV7-3 to TRBJ2-2; 8 bases line up with TRBD1. V lost 4 bases, J lost 8 bases, and 24 bases stayed unmatched. The germline gives CDR1 SGHTA, CDR2 FQGTGA. The CDR3 is 20 amino acids.

This chain links TRBV6-5 with TRBJ2-7, with 9 nucleotides matching TRBD2. The germline gives CDR1 MNHEY, CDR2 SVGAGI. The CDR3 is made up of 14 amino acids. V trimming: 6 bases; J trimming: 6 bases; junction bases outside the gene matches: 9. CDR3 in amino acids: CASRTGTSRFEQYF. The CDR3, as DNA: TGTGCCAGCAGGACCGGGACTAGCCGTTTCGAGCAGTACTTC.